These 14 T cell receptor beta chains came from one sample sequenced in a study of blood T cell repertoires in COVID-19. Method: immunoSEQ multiplex PCR; TCRdb's copy keeps in-frame clones and lacks some. The sample yields over 120,000 clones, approximately 80% seen once. Sequencing input: peripheral blood. The source is a man in his sixties with active or convalescent COVID-19.

The chain combines TRBV10-3 with TRBJ1-4; unclear D gene. Germline V gene sequence: CDR1 ENHRY, CDR2 SYGVKD. The CDR3 consists of 14 residues. Trimming removed 0 bases from V and 5 bases from J, with 7 bases in between. The CDR3 protein is CAISESTGNEKLFF. CDR3 coding DNA: TGTGCCATCAGTGAGTCGACTGGGAATGAAAAACTGTTTTTT.

CDR3 DNA sequence: TGTGCCAGCAGTTCTCCCCTTCGGGGCACTGAAGCTTTCTTT. Its translation is CASSSPLRGTEAFF. The rearrangement joins TRBV6-2 or TRBV6-3 to TRBJ1-1, with D unresolved. This CDR3 is built from 14 residues. Germline-derived CDR1 and CDR2 are MNHEY and SVGEGT. V was clipped by 4 bases and J by 4 bases, with 13 bases between them.

V and J are TRBV9 and TRBJ1-4, with TRBD1 identical over 9 bases. V lost 5 bases and J lost 7; bases outside the gene matches: 9. The CDR3 contains 15 residues. Per germline, CDR1 SGDLS and CDR2 YYNGEE. The CDR3 spells CASSGGGTGREKLFF. CDR3 nucleotides: TGTGCCAGCAGTGGCGGGGGGACAGGGCGTGAAAAACTGTTTTTT. The full variable domain, with the rest looked up from reference TRBV9 and TRBJ1-4, is DSGVTQTPKHLITATGQRVTLRCSPRSGDLSVYWYQQSLDQGLQFLIQYYNGEERAKGNILERFSAQQFPDLHSELNLSSLELGDSALYFCASSGGGTGREKLFFGSGTQLSVL.

The genes are TRBV19 and TRBJ1-2; a weak D match, TRBD1 (5 bases). The germline gives CDR1 LNHDA, CDR2 SQIVND (reference sequence). The V end lost 9 bases, the J end lost 1 base, and 12 bases lay between the germline ends. The CDR3 length is 13 residues. In nucleotides, the CDR3 is TGTGCCAGCCAGACAGCTTTTAACTATGGCTACACCTTC. Encoded protein: CASQTAFNYGYTF. Using reference TRBV19 and TRBJ1-2 for the parts outside the CDR3, the full variable domain is DGGITQSPKYLFRKEGQNVTLSCEQNLNHDAMYWYRQDPGQGLRLIYYSQIVNDFQKGDIAEGYSVSREKKESFPLTVTSAQKNPTAFYLCASQTAFNYGYTFGSGTRLTVV.

This clone was found a few times. The chain employs TRBV4-3 and TRBJ2-3; no reliable D call. The germline gives CDR1 LGHNA, CDR2 YSLEER. V lost 0 bases and J 3 bases, leaving 7 bases between the germline ends. The CDR3 runs to 14 residues. In nucleotides, the CDR3 is TGCGCCAGCAGCCAAGAAAGACTGACAGATACGCAGTATTTT. It specifies CASSQERLTDTQYF.

A single count supports this clone. The chain carries TRBV1 and TRBJ2-7; the D call in the table, TRBD2, was not verified against the DNA. TRBV1 is classified as a pseudogene. The CDR3 length is 17 residues. In DNA form, the CDR3 reads TGCACCAGCAGCCAAGATTCGGGACTAGCGGGGGACTACGAGCAGTACGTC. Encoded protein: CTSSQDSGLAGDYEQYV.

This clone appeared once. This chain joins TRBV14 and TRBJ1-1; D is unresolved. CDR1 SGHDN and CDR2 FVKESK come from the germline V gene. The CDR3 spans 15 residues. V lost 4 bases and J lost 1, with 13 bases in between. The CDR3 here is CASSPYSGRNTEAFF. Written as DNA, the CDR3 is TGTGCCAGCAGCCCCTACTCGGGGAGGAACACTGAAGCTTTCTTT.

CDR3 sequence (DNA): TGTGCCAGCAAAAAGGAAAGCAGGGGGGCCGGGGAGCTGTTTTTT. It encodes CASKKESRGAGELFF. V and J are TRBV19 and TRBJ2-2; possible D gene TRBD1, 7 bases. The germline V gene encodes CDR1 LNHDA and CDR2 SQIVND (reference sequence). This CDR3 is 15 amino acids long. Trimming left V 9 bases short and J 6 bases short, with 20 bases between.

The chain combines TRBV30 with TRBJ1-5; no clear D gene. This CDR3 has 14 residues. In germline, CDR1 is GTSNPN, CDR2 SVGIG (reference sequence). V gave up 3 bases and J gave up 2 bases, with 11 bases separating them. CDR3 sequence reads: CAWSEHGGNQPQHF. DNA for the CDR3: TGTGCCTGGAGCGAACACGGGGGCAATCAGCCCCAGCATTTT.

This clone appeared once. The chain carries TRBV4-3 and TRBJ2-1, with 8 bases matching TRBD2. CDR1 and CDR2 from the germline V gene are LGHNA and YSLEER. The CDR3 runs 17 residues. Unmatched junction bases numbered 12, after V lost 1 base and J lost 7 bases. CDR3 sequence: CASSQVKGPSGLNEQFF. CDR3 DNA: TGCGCCAGCAGCCAAGTGAAGGGGCCTAGCGGGTTGAATGAGCAGTTCTTC.

In this sample, this clone turned up a few times. The chain has TRBV6-5 and TRBJ1-2; 7 bases fit TRBD1. The CDR3 totals 13 residues. Germline V gene sequence: CDR1 MNHEY, CDR2 SVGAGI. Trimming took 1 base from V and 4 from J; bases not matched to a gene: 0. The CDR3 sequence is CASSYWTGYGYTF. In nucleotides, the CDR3 is TGTGCCAGCAGTTACTGGACAGGCTATGGCTACACCTTC.

This clone was observed once. The chain is built from TRBV7-2 and TRBJ2-5; 8 bases are a match to TRBD1. The CDR3 has 15 residues. The junction had 10 bases not matched to a gene; V was cut back by 5 bases and J by 5 bases. Germline V gene lookup returns CDR1 SGHTA and CDR2 FQGNSA. DNA of the CDR3: TGTGCCAGCAGCGCCAGACAGGGGAGAGGCGAGACCCAGTACTTC. This sequence encodes CASSARQGRGETQYF.

This chain connects TRBV5-1 to TRBJ2-3; a weak D match, TRBD1 (6 bases). V lost 3 bases to trimming and J lost 0 bases, with 11 bases between them. This CDR3 is built from 15 residues. In germline, CDR1 is SGHRS, CDR2 YFSETQ. The DNA of the CDR3 is TGCGCCAGCAGCTCAGGGGCCCCTAGCACAGATACGCAGTATTTT. As protein: CASSSGAPSTDTQYF.

The chain links TRBV7-9 to TRBJ1-6; D not certain. Trimming took off 1 base at V and 6 bases at J, with 7 bases between the two ends. Per germline, CDR1 SEHNR and CDR2 FQNEAQ (reference sequence). The CDR3 consists of 14 residues. The CDR3 loop reads CASSLGDPNSPLHF. The DNA of the CDR3 is TGTGCCAGCAGCTTAGGAGATCCTAATTCACCCCTCCACTTT.